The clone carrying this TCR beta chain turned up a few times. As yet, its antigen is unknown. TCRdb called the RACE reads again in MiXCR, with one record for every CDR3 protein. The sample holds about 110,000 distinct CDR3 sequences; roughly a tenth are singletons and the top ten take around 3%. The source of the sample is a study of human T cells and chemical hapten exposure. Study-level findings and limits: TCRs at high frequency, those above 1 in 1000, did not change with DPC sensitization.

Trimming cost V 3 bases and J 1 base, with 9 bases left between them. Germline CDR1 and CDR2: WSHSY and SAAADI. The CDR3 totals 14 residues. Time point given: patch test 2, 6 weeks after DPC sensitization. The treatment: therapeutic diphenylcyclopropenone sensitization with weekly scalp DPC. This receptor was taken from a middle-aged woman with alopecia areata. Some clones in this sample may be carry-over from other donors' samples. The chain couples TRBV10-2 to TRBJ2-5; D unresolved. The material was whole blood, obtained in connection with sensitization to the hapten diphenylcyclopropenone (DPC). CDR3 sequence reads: CASSDRDPQETQYF. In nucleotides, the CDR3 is TGCGCCAGCAGTGACAGAGACCCCCAAGAGACCCAGTACTTC.